One and the same sample provided the 13 T cell receptor beta chains below, sequenced in a study of chemoradiotherapy in HPV16-positive cancers (dated by TCRdb to between 2021 and 2023). Library preparation used the immunoSEQ multiplex PCR assay. In its TCRdb copy, this immuneACCESS table keeps in-frame sequences only and misses some clones. Where compared with another copy, unresolved V genes explain less than half of these, and the others have no known cause. The sample table contains roughly 3,900 clones; only one count was recorded for approximately 80% of them. The leading ten clones occupy approximately 10% of the sample. Specimen: tumor tissue, collected from a patient who underwent chemoradiotherapy. The receptors shown here come from a human donor with HPV-associated anogenital cancer.

In its sample, this clone was seen once. This rearrangement joins TRBV14 to TRBJ2-7; 7 bases are a match to TRBD1. The junction had 14 bases not matched to a gene; V was cut back by 3 bases and J by 0 bases. The length of the CDR3 is 18 residues. Germline CDR1 and CDR2: SGHDN and FVKESK. CDR3 sequence: CASSQARGQGSSSYEQYF. CDR3 coding DNA: TGTGCCAGCAGCCAGGCAAGGGGGCAGGGGTCGAGCTCCTACGAGCAGTACTTC.

In DNA, the CDR3 is TGTGCCAGCTCACAGCGGACAGTCATGAACACTGAAGCTTTCTTT. Translated, it gives CASSQRTVMNTEAFF. The V and J genes are TRBV18 and TRBJ1-1; D possibly corresponds to TRBD1 (6 bases). Trimming cost V 4 bases and J 0 bases, with 12 bases left between them. The CDR3 has 15 amino acids. Germline CDR1 and CDR2: KGHSH and LQKENI.

The chain uses TRBV14 and TRBJ2-1; TRBD2 is a possible D gene (6 bases). The V and J ends lost 6 bases and 10 bases respectively, with 31 bases between them. CDR3 length equals 18 residues. In germline, CDR1 is SGHDN, CDR2 FVKESK. This CDR3 reads CASRLRNYGPSVRSEQFF. Here the CDR3 DNA reads TGTGCCAGCAGACTCAGAAATTATGGACCTAGCGTCAGAAGCGAGCAGTTCTTC. Using reference TRBV14 and TRBJ2-1 for the parts outside the CDR3, the full variable domain is EAGVTQFPSHSVIEKGQTVTLRCDPISGHDNLYWYRRVMGKEIKFLLHFVKESKQDESGMPNNRFLAERTGGTYSTLKVQPAELEDSGVYFCASRLRNYGPSVRSEQFFGPGTRLTVL.

V gene TRBV19 combines with J gene TRBJ1-1, with 7 bases lining up with TRBD1. Trimming at V came to 4 bases and at J to 7 bases, leaving 3 bases not matched to a gene. In germline, CDR1 is LNHDA, CDR2 SQIVND (reference sequence). The CDR3 totals 12 residues. CDR3 DNA: TGTGCCAGTAGTAACAGGGGTGGTGAAGCTTTCTTT. Its translation is CASSNRGGEAFF.

V and J are TRBV6-5 and TRBJ1-1, with TRBD1 as a possible D gene (6 bases). Trimming pared 6 bases from V and 5 bases from J, leaving 13 bases between. The CDR3 contains 13 residues. Germline V lookup: CDR1 MNHEY, CDR2 SVGAGI. The CDR3 DNA follows: TGTGCCAGCAGAACAGGGAAGGGGACTGAAGCTTTCTTT. Translating it yields CASRTGKGTEAFF.

This chain uses TRBV6-1 with TRBJ1-5; D possibly corresponds to TRBD1 (5 bases). The V gene's germline CDR1 is MNHNS and CDR2 SASEGT. Trimming removed 5 bases at V and 6 bases at J, with 17 bases between. The CDR3 length is 15 residues. DNA of the CDR3: TGTGCCAGCAGTAACGTTGGGGGTGGAAGTCAGCCCCAGCATTTT. Its protein product is CASSNVGGGSQPQHF.

V is TRBV27 and J is TRBJ2-4; no definite D call. V dropped 3 bases and J dropped 0 bases, with 12 bases sitting between them. This CDR3 has 16 amino acids. Germline V gives CDR1 MNHEY, CDR2 SMNVEV (reference sequence). The CDR3 region has the DNA TGTGCCAGCAGTTTTGAGGCAGCCCTAGCCAAAAACATTCAGTACTTC. Translating gives CASSFEAALAKNIQYF.

This chain links TRBV2 with TRBJ2-7, with D hard to call. This CDR3 spans 13 amino acids. V shed 2 bases and J shed 3 bases, with 8 bases lying between them. Germline assignment: CDR1 SNHLY and CDR2 FYNNEI. The DNA of the CDR3 is TGTGCCAGCAGTGAACGGTTGGGCTACGAGCAGTACTTC. This codes for CASSERLGYEQYF. Full variable domain (missing parts from reference TRBV2 and TRBJ2-7): EPEVTQTPSHQVTQMGQEVILRCVPISNHLYFYWYRQILGQKVEFLVSFYNNEISEKSEIFDDQFSVERPDGSNFTLKIRSTKLEDSAMYFCASSERLGYEQYFGPGTRLTVT.

The CDR3 reads CASSQDRGQVNSGNTIYF. As DNA, the CDR3 is TGCGCCAGCAGCCAAGATAGAGGGCAGGTGAACTCTGGAAACACCATATATTTT. The chain employs TRBV4-1 and TRBJ1-3; D gene ambiguous. Germline loops: CDR1 MGHRA, CDR2 YSYEKL. V shed 0 bases and J shed 0 bases, with 15 bases lying between them. CDR3 length equals 18 residues.

This rearrangement joins TRBV29-1 to TRBJ2-5; 8 nucleotides align to TRBD1. With 7 bases clipped from V and 6 bases from J, the junction kept 13 bases outside the gene matches. The germline V gene encodes CDR1 SQVTM and CDR2 ANQGSEA. The CDR3 is 14 amino acids. The CDR3 loop is CSAHGRAGGKTQYF. The CDR3 DNA sequence: TGCAGCGCCCACGGTCGGGCAGGGGGCAAGACCCAGTACTTC.

The genes are TRBV2 and TRBJ1-6, with 7 bases matching TRBD1. The junction had 6 bases not matched to a gene; V was cut back by 6 bases and J by 4 bases. In germline, CDR1 is SNHLY, CDR2 FYNNEI. This CDR3 has 15 amino acids. The CDR3: CASRARDRYNSPLHF. As DNA, the CDR3 is TGTGCCAGCAGGGCCAGGGACAGATATAATTCACCCCTCCACTTT.

This clone was seen a few times. The gene calls are TRBV7-9 and TRBJ2-1; 7 positions match TRBD2. V lost 4 bases, J lost 6 bases, and 9 bases stayed unmatched. This CDR3 spans 15 amino acids. Germline lookup yields CDR1 SEHNR and CDR2 FQNEAQ (reference sequence). The CDR3 sequence is CASSYSAGYSNEQFF. The CDR3 region has the DNA TGTGCCAGCAGCTATTCAGCGGGATATAGCAATGAGCAGTTCTTC.

The J gene is TRBJ1-1, the V gene TRBV6-4; possible D gene TRBD1, 6 bases. This CDR3 has 16 amino acids. Trimming left V 6 bases short and J 4 bases short, with 21 bases between. CDR1 is MRHNA, CDR2 SNTAGT, per germline. CDR3 coding DNA: TGTGCCAGCAGAGCCGAACAGGGACGGTGGGGCACTGAAGCTTTCTTT. Its translation: CASRAEQGRWGTEAFF.